What follows are 21 T cell receptor beta chains derived from one specimen sequenced in a study of a mutant IDH1 vaccine in newly diagnosed glioma (dated by TCRdb to the early 2020s). This specimen's time point label, per the study, means: baseline, week 1 (first vaccination visit). The treatment or condition label here, explained by the study, means: pre-vaccination baseline after standard-of-care therapy. The library relied on the immunoSEQ multiplex PCR assay. Sourced from immuneACCESS, this table was stored by TCRdb with only in-frame sequences that have V and J called. A share of the clones is absent; for the studies checked, an unresolved V gene accounts for under half, and the remainder has no known explanation. This sample lists around 56,000 clones; approximately 92% were detected once. Of the sample, around 2.5% falls within the top ten clones. The material was PBMCs, obtained from a glioma patient treated with radiotherapy, temozolomide or both. The source is a man aged 50 to 59 with glioma.

The chain links TRBV5-4 to TRBJ1-2; no clear D. V lost 1 base to trimming and J lost 0 bases, with 4 bases between them. Germline-derived CDR1 and CDR2 are SGHNT and YYREEE (reference sequence). CDR3 length: 13 amino acids. The CDR3 DNA reads as TGTGCCAGCAGCTTGACACCTAACTATGGCTACACCTTC. It yields the protein CASSLTPNYGYTF.

The V and J genes are TRBV9 and TRBJ1-1; no clear D gene. The CDR3 is 11 amino acids. Germline CDR1 and CDR2: SGDLS and YYNGEE. V was trimmed by 6 bases and J by 4 bases, leaving 7 bases between them. The CDR3 DNA follows: TGTGCCAGCACGGACGGCACTGAAGCTTTCTTT. This translates into CASTDGTEAFF.

The chain's CDR3 is CASSVGAYGYTF. The CDR3 DNA reads TGTGCCAGCAGTGTAGGGGCCTATGGCTACACCTTC. The V and J genes are TRBV2 and TRBJ1-2; D is possibly TRBD1 (5 bases). The CDR3 loop spans 12 amino acids. Germline V gene data show CDR1 as SNHLY and CDR2 as FYNNEI. Trimming shortened V by 4 bases and J by 4 bases, and 7 bases separated the two germline ends.

J is TRBJ1-2 and V is TRBV6-5; 7 nucleotides align to TRBD1. The V gene end was trimmed by 6 bases and the J gene end by 4 bases; junction bases not matched to a gene: 11. The CDR3 has 15 residues. Germline V gene sequence: CDR1 MNHEY, CDR2 SVGAGI. DNA of the CDR3: TGTGCCAGCAGGATAAAAGGGGGCTGGTTCTATGGCTACACCTTC. Its protein product is CASRIKGGWFYGYTF.

As DNA, the CDR3 is TGTGCCTGGAGTGTCCTTGGAGGAGGGGGGCATTCACCCCTCCACTTT. This translates into CAWSVLGGGGHSPLHF. The chain carries TRBV30 and TRBJ1-6; D is possibly TRBD1 (6 bases). V was trimmed by 0 bases and J by 8 bases, leaving 17 bases between them. CDR1 and CDR2 (germline): GTSNPN, SVGIG (reference sequence). The CDR3 sequence is 16 residues long.

The chain employs TRBV6-6 and TRBJ2-7; D is possibly TRBD2 (5 bases). CDR1 and CDR2 (germline): MNHNY, SVGAGI (reference sequence). Trimming stripped 6 bases from V and 3 bases from J, with 9 bases between. This CDR3 is 12 amino acids long. The CDR3 loop reads CASSPGDYEQYF. The CDR3 DNA sequence: TGTGCCAGCAGCCCCGGGGACTACGAGCAGTACTTC.

The V and J genes are TRBV27 and TRBJ1-2; 7 bases fit TRBD1. Trimming removed 10 bases from V and 7 bases from J; junction bases left unmatched: 12. Per germline, CDR1 MNHEY and CDR2 SMNVEV (reference sequence). The CDR3 totals 13 residues. This CDR3 is CATMGQLSGGYTF. For the CDR3, the DNA is TGTGCCACAATGGGACAGCTATCGGGTGGCTACACCTTC.

The chain is built from TRBV2 and TRBJ2-7; no reliable D call. With 4 bases removed from V and 2 bases from J, the gap between germline ends came to 9 bases. The CDR3 consists of 13 residues. Germline assignment: CDR1 SNHLY and CDR2 FYNNEI. CDR3 protein: CASSGRIAYEQYF. The CDR3 nucleotides read TGTGCCAGCAGTGGTCGGATCGCCTACGAGCAGTACTTC.

The chain links TRBV5-4 to TRBJ1-4, with no clear D. From germline, CDR1 is SGHNT and CDR2 YYREEE (reference sequence). The CDR3 loop spans 14 amino acids. Trimming shortened V by 4 bases and J by 8 bases, and 15 bases separated the two germline ends. In nucleotides, the CDR3 is TGTGCCAGCAGCCCCGAGGCCGGGAGGGAAAAACTGTTTTTT. It specifies CASSPEAGREKLFF.

This rearrangement joins TRBV14 to TRBJ1-3; unclear D gene. V lost 4 bases and J lost 0, with 10 bases in between. Germline V lookup: CDR1 SGHDN, CDR2 FVKESK. The CDR3 contains 15 residues. The CDR3 DNA is TGTGCCAGCAGCCTACCCAGTCCCTCTGGAAACACCATATATTTT. Its protein product is CASSLPSPSGNTIYF.

The J gene is TRBJ1-1, the V gene TRBV9; D is ambiguous. From germline, CDR1 is SGDLS and CDR2 YYNGEE. Trimming pared 3 bases from V and 0 bases from J, leaving 6 bases between. This CDR3 comprises 13 residues. The DNA for the CDR3 is TGTGCCAGCAGCGAGAGGGTGAACACTGAAGCTTTCTTT. This gives the protein CASSERVNTEAFF.

The sample holds a few counts of this clone. This chain connects TRBV12-5 to TRBJ1-1; D is undetermined. Between the trimmed V and J ends, which lost 1 base and 5 bases, there was a span of 14 bases. The CDR3 covers 15 residues. Germline V gene sequence: CDR1 LGHNT, CDR2 FRNRAP. CDR3 loop: CASGLALSGRTEAFF. CDR3 DNA: TGTGCTAGTGGTTTGGCACTAAGTGGGAGGACTGAAGCTTTCTTT. The whole variable domain, remainder taken from reference TRBV12-5 and TRBJ1-1, is DARVTQTPRHKVTEMGQEVTMRCQPILGHNTVFWYRQTMMQGLELLAYFRNRAPLDDSGMPKDRFSAEMPDATLATLKIQPSEPRDSAVYFCASGLALSGRTEAFFGQGTRLTVV.

The gene calls are TRBV6-4 and TRBJ2-6; D call uncertain. Germline loops: CDR1 MRHNA, CDR2 SNTAGT. The CDR3 is 16 amino acids. V was shortened by 3 bases and J by 2 bases, with 11 bases between the two germline ends. This CDR3 is CASSETGSTGANVLTF. The CDR3, as DNA: TGTGCCAGCAGTGAAACTGGAAGTACTGGGGCCAACGTCCTGACTTTC.

Only one count was recorded for this clone. J is TRBJ2-7 and V is TRBV7-9, with 7 bases that match TRBD1. CDR1 is SEHNR, CDR2 FQNEAQ, per germline (reference sequence). J gave up 5 bases and V 6 bases, and 7 bases lay outside the gene matches. The CDR3 extends over 13 amino acids. CDR3 in DNA: TGTGCCAGCAGGCGACAGGGATCCCACGAGCAGTACTTC. Protein product: CASRRQGSHEQYF.

The V and J genes are TRBV5-4 and TRBJ2-1, with 9 bases matching TRBD2. Germline assignment: CDR1 SGHNT and CDR2 YYREEE (reference sequence). This CDR3 has 17 amino acids. V was clipped by 0 bases and J by 2 bases; unmatched bases: 6. The CDR3 reads CASSLVAGGEAYNEQFF. Written as DNA, the CDR3 is TGTGCCAGCAGCTTGGTTGCGGGGGGGGAAGCCTACAATGAGCAGTTCTTC.

This chain joins TRBV4-2 and TRBJ2-3; D is unclear. In germline, CDR1 is LGHNA, CDR2 YNFKEQ. Trimming cost V 2 bases and J 2 bases, with 2 bases left between them. The CDR3 runs 12 residues. The DNA for the CDR3 is TGTGCCAGCAGCCAATCCACAGATACGCAGTATTTT. Its protein product is CASSQSTDTQYF.

The V call is TRBV2, the J call TRBJ1-6, with 8 bases fitting TRBD1. Germline V lookup: CDR1 SNHLY, CDR2 FYNNEI. V lost 9 bases to trimming and J lost 7 bases; unmatched junction nucleotides: 11. The CDR3 has 15 residues. The CDR3 nucleotides read TGTGCCAGTAGCGGCGGGGGACAGGACAATTCACCCCTCCACTTT. It encodes CASSGGGQDNSPLHF.

The chain has TRBV7-8 and TRBJ1-5; D gene unclear. The germline V gene encodes CDR1 SGHVS and CDR2 FQNEAQ. Trimming left V 0 bases short and J 4 bases short, with 16 bases between. The CDR3 has 17 amino acids. Here the CDR3 DNA reads TGTGCCAGCAGCTTAGCCGCGGTGGGCAGTTTAAATCAGCCCCAGCATTTT. Its translation is CASSLAAVGSLNQPQHF.

The rearrangement links TRBV7-2 to TRBJ1-5, with TRBD1 as a possible D gene (5 bases). Looked up from germline, CDR1 is SGHTA and CDR2 is FQGNSA. This CDR3 is 15 amino acids long. V was cut by 1 base and J by 0 bases, with 7 bases left in between. CDR3 nucleotide sequence: TGTGCCAGCAGCTTAGGACAGTATAGCAATCAGCCCCAGCATTTT. Its translation: CASSLGQYSNQPQHF.

The genes are TRBV27 and TRBJ1-1; TRBD1 matches 8 bases. The V segment lost 6 bases and the J segment 0 bases; nucleotides outside the gene matches: 6. The CDR3 is made up of 15 amino acids. From germline, CDR1 is MNHEY and CDR2 SMNVEV (reference sequence). CDR3 amino acids: CASSPGQGLNTEAFF. CDR3 bases: TGTGCCAGCAGCCCCGGACAGGGCTTGAACACTGAAGCTTTCTTT.

The chain is built from TRBV9 and TRBJ2-3; no firm D call. The CDR3 extends over 16 amino acids. Per the germline V gene, CDR1 is SGDLS and CDR2 is YYNGEE. The V and J ends lost 0 bases and 1 base respectively, with 12 bases between them. As DNA, the CDR3 is TGTGCCAGCAGCGTAGCTAAGCGTGAAGGCACAGATACGCAGTATTTT. Translation: CASSVAKREGTDTQYF.